These 21 T cell receptor beta chains were all obtained from the same sample, sequenced in a study of blood T cell repertoires in COVID-19 (dated by TCRdb to the early 2020s). Libraries were prepared through the immunoSEQ multiplex PCR assay. Sourced from immuneACCESS, this table was stored by TCRdb with only in-frame sequences that have V and J called. A share of the clones is absent; for the studies checked, an unresolved V gene accounts for under half, and the remainder has no known explanation. For this sample the table gives more than 85,000 clones, of which around 90% were detected only once. The leading ten clones occupy around 6.9% of the sample. The sample was peripheral blood. These receptors all stem from a woman aged 55-75 years with acute or convalescent COVID-19.

The chain links TRBV2 to TRBJ2-7; D not resolved. V shed 3 bases and J shed 3 bases, with 6 bases lying between them. The V gene's germline CDR1 is SNHLY and CDR2 FYNNEI. CDR3 length equals 12 residues. CDR3: CASSDGSYEQYF. The CDR3, as DNA: TGTGCCAGCAGTGATGGTAGCTACGAGCAGTACTTC.

This clone was recorded a few times. This chain uses TRBV19 with TRBJ2-1; a weak D match, TRBD2 (8 bases). The germline V gene has CDR1 LNHDA and CDR2 SQIVND (reference sequence). This CDR3 is 15 amino acids long. V lost 5 bases, J lost 9 bases, and 20 bases lay in between. The CDR3 protein is CASSAGTARGGEQFF. CDR3 sequence (DNA): TGTGCCAGTAGTGCCGGGACAGCACGGGGGGGTGAGCAGTTCTTC.

This rearrangement joins TRBV7-2 to TRBJ1-5; 10 nucleotides line up with TRBD1. The germline V gene encodes CDR1 SGHTA and CDR2 FQGNSA. The V gene end was trimmed by 5 bases and the J gene end by 0 bases; junction bases not matched to a gene: 10. This CDR3 spans 18 amino acids. CDR3 protein: CASSQEGQGPDSNQPQHF. The DNA of the CDR3 is TGTGCCAGCAGCCAGGAGGGACAGGGGCCCGATAGCAATCAGCCCCAGCATTTT.

The genes are TRBV5-1 and TRBJ1-2, with 8 bases fitting TRBD1. Germline V gene lookup returns CDR1 SGHRS and CDR2 YFSETQ. The CDR3 spans 14 residues. J gave up 6 bases and V 4 bases, and 8 bases lay outside the gene matches. CDR3 sequence: CASSTGQGGDGYTF. CDR3 nucleotide sequence: TGCGCCAGCAGCACCGGACAGGGCGGCGATGGCTACACCTTC.

This clone has only one observation. The chain combines TRBV3-1 (or the pseudogene TRBV3-2) with TRBJ2-7; D possibly corresponds to TRBD2 (5 bases). Germline CDR1 LGHDT, CDR2 YNNKEL (reference sequence). V lost 4 bases, J lost 4 bases, and 8 bases lay in between. This CDR3 has 12 amino acids. The CDR3 here is CASSLGEYEQYF. CDR3 bases: TGTGCCAGCAGCCTCGGGGAGTACGAGCAGTACTTC.

The rearrangement links TRBV19 to TRBJ1-5; D unresolved. The germline gives CDR1 LNHDA, CDR2 SQIVND (reference sequence). V was cut by 7 bases and J by 0 bases, with 13 bases left in between. The CDR3 has 15 amino acids. The CDR3 DNA is TGTGCCAGTATGGGAGCGAAATATAGCAATCAGCCCCAGCATTTT. This translates into CASMGAKYSNQPQHF. Full variable domain (missing parts from reference TRBV19 and TRBJ1-5): DGGITQSPKYLFRKEGQNVTLSCEQNLNHDAMYWYRQDPGQGLRLIYYSQIVNDFQKGDIAEGYSVSREKKESFPLTVTSAQKNPTAFYLCASMGAKYSNQPQHFGDGTRLSIL.

This clone was counted once. The chain is built from TRBV4-2 and TRBJ1-2; maybe TRBD1 (5 bases). Trimming cost V 0 bases and J 5 bases, with 7 bases left between them. Looked up from germline, CDR1 is LGHNA and CDR2 is YNFKEQ. The CDR3 has 13 amino acids. The CDR3 loop is CASSQERQYGYTF. CDR3 bases: TGTGCCAGCAGCCAAGAGAGACAGTATGGCTACACCTTC.

This chain connects TRBV2 to TRBJ2-2; 13 bases fit TRBD2. V lost 4 bases to trimming and J lost 4 bases; unmatched junction nucleotides: 6. The CDR3 is 17 amino acids. In germline, CDR1 is SNHLY, CDR2 FYNNEI. This chain's CDR3 is CASSVTSGRAGTGELFF. The DNA for the CDR3 is TGTGCCAGCAGTGTAACTAGCGGGAGGGCCGGCACCGGGGAGCTGTTTTTT.

The chain recombines TRBV6-6 with TRBJ1-1; D might be TRBD1 (6 bases). This CDR3 comprises 15 residues. CDR1 is MNHNY, CDR2 SVGAGI, per germline (reference sequence). V was cut by 1 base and J by 1 base, with 10 bases left in between. The CDR3 nucleotides read TGTGCCAGCAGTTACTTTAGGACAGCGAACACTGAAGCTTTCTTT. Amino acids: CASSYFRTANTEAFF.

In its sample, this clone was seen a few times. The J gene is TRBJ1-2, the V gene TRBV4-1; tentative D call: TRBD1 (6 bases). V was shortened by 4 bases and J by 7 bases, with 13 bases between the two germline ends. The CDR3 has 13 amino acids. CDR1 and CDR2 from the germline V gene are MGHRA and YSYEKL. The CDR3: CASSPLARGGYTF. DNA for the CDR3: TGCGCCAGCAGCCCATTGGCCAGGGGTGGCTACACCTTC.

V usage is TRBV25-1 and J usage is TRBJ1-3; D remains ambiguous. The germline V gene encodes CDR1 MGHDK and CDR2 SYGVNS. The germline V and J ends were trimmed by 0 bases and 3 bases, with 9 bases remaining between them. The CDR3 runs to 15 residues. This CDR3 reads CASSEYEAIGNTIYF. CDR3 bases: TGTGCCAGCAGTGAATATGAGGCGATTGGAAACACCATATATTTT.

This sequence joins TRBV9 and TRBJ1-2; 8 positions match TRBD1. This CDR3 comprises 13 residues. The germline CDR1 and CDR2 sequences are SGDLS and YYNGEE. The ends lost 3 bases at V and 9 bases at J; junction bases unmatched: 7. CDR3 sequence (DNA): TGTGCCAGCAGCGGATGGACAGGGTCGAGCTACACCTTC. Its translation: CASSGWTGSSYTF. The full variable domain, rest sourced from reference TRBV9 and TRBJ1-2, is DSGVTQTPKHLITATGQRVTLRCSPRSGDLSVYWYQQSLDQGLQFLIQYYNGEERAKGNILERFSAQQFPDLHSELNLSSLELGDSALYFCASSGWTGSSYTFGSGTRLTVV.

The chain has TRBV6-5 and TRBJ1-2; the D gene is possibly TRBD1 (6 bases). CDR1 MNHEY and CDR2 SVGAGI come from the germline V gene. Trimming took 6 bases from V and 8 from J, leaving 13 bases between them. The CDR3 is 12 residues long. The CDR3 nucleotides read TGTGCCAGCAGCTCAGGGGATCGAGGCTACACCTTC. This gives the protein CASSSGDRGYTF.

The chain is built from TRBV5-1 and TRBJ1-1, with a weak D call TRBD1 (6 bases). Germline CDR1 SGHRS, CDR2 YFSETQ. The V end lost 0 bases, the J end lost 6 bases, and 15 bases lay between the germline ends. The CDR3 loop spans 15 amino acids. The CDR3 protein is CASSLGSGGRAEAFF. DNA of the CDR3: TGCGCCAGCAGCTTGGGGTCGGGGGGCCGGGCTGAAGCTTTCTTT.

The chain joins TRBV18 to TRBJ1-4; no clear D gene. This CDR3 is 13 amino acids long. CDR1 and CDR2 (germline): KGHSH, LQKENI. V was cut by 6 bases and J by 8 bases, with 13 bases left in between. The chain's CDR3 is CASSRNPREKLFF. Here the CDR3 DNA reads TGTGCCAGCTCCCGAAATCCTCGGGAAAAACTGTTTTTT.

The chain links TRBV11-3 to TRBJ2-1; 7 bases fit TRBD2. The CDR3 is made up of 17 amino acids. Germline V gives CDR1 SGHNT, CDR2 YENEEA. The V and J ends lost 0 bases and 4 bases, in that order; junction bases with no gene match: 9. This CDR3 is CASSLDLGGLTYNEQFF. CDR3 DNA sequence: TGTGCCAGCAGCTTAGATCTGGGGGGACTAACTTACAATGAGCAGTTCTTC.

The rearrangement links TRBV4-1 to TRBJ2-5; TRBD2 agrees at 9 bases. The ends lost 4 bases at V and 4 bases at J; junction bases unmatched: 10. CDR3 length: 16 amino acids. CDR1 is MGHRA, CDR2 YSYEKL, per germline. CDR3 sequence: CASSPLGTSRAETQYF. DNA for the CDR3: TGCGCCAGCAGCCCTCTAGGGACTAGCAGGGCAGAGACCCAGTACTTC.

This chain uses TRBV18 with TRBJ2-5; 8 nucleotides align to TRBD2. This CDR3 has 16 residues. Germline loops: CDR1 KGHSH, CDR2 LQKENI. The V gene end was trimmed by 8 bases and the J gene end by 5 bases; junction bases not matched to a gene: 16. As DNA, the CDR3 is TGTGCCAGCGCCCCCAGCGGAGCGGGAGACGTGGAGACCCAGTACTTC. Protein product: CASAPSGAGDVETQYF.

V and J are TRBV2 and TRBJ2-5, with TRBD1 as a possible D gene (6 bases). Looked up from germline, CDR1 is SNHLY and CDR2 is FYNNEI. The CDR3 is made up of 11 amino acids. The germline V and J ends were trimmed by 6 bases and 9 bases, with 11 bases remaining between them. CDR3 loop: CASRGAVAQYF. The CDR3 DNA is TGTGCCAGCAGGGGGGCGGTGGCCCAGTACTTC.

The chain recombines TRBV6-5 with TRBJ1-3; weak D call: TRBD1 (5 bases). V was clipped by 0 bases and J by 0 bases, with 9 bases between them. CDR3 length: 16 residues. In germline, CDR1 is MNHEY, CDR2 SVGAGI. The CDR3 loop is CASSYSSRVSGNTIYF. CDR3 in DNA: TGTGCCAGCAGTTACTCCTCCAGGGTCTCTGGAAACACCATATATTTT.

The rearrangement uses TRBV28 and TRBJ1-3; D is uncertain. The CDR3 runs 14 residues. Germline V gives CDR1 MDHEN, CDR2 SYDVKM. V dropped 6 bases and J dropped 2 bases, with 11 bases sitting between them. This chain's CDR3 is CASSGVMAGNTIYF. CDR3 bases: TGTGCCAGCAGCGGGGTAATGGCTGGAAACACCATATATTTT.